Here is one T cell receptor (beta chain) with its context. The sample is drawn from a study of patients and donors after allogeneic stem cell transplantation. TCRdb re-analysed the RT-PCR reads in MiXCR, keeping a single row per CDR3 protein. The table lists 150,000 to 250,000 distinct CDR3 sequences, 41% of them singletons, with around 35% in the top ten. The origin of this receptor is a human donor who was either an allogeneic HSCT recipient or a stem cell or donor lymphocyte infusion donor (not recorded which). It is not recorded whose cells these are; they may come from a transplant donor. The material sequenced was blood, either unsorted or a sorted T cell fraction (not recorded which).

The CDR3 nucleotides are TGTGCCAGCAGCCAAGATTGGTCTAGCGGGGTCTACGAGCAGTACTTC. Translation gives CASSQDWSSGVYEQYF. The J gene is TRBJ2-7, the V gene TRBV3-1, with 9 bases identical to TRBD2. The CDR3 sequence is 16 residues long. The V gene's germline CDR1 is LGHDT and CDR2 YNNKEL (reference sequence). With 0 bases clipped from V and 3 bases from J, the junction kept 6 bases outside the gene matches.